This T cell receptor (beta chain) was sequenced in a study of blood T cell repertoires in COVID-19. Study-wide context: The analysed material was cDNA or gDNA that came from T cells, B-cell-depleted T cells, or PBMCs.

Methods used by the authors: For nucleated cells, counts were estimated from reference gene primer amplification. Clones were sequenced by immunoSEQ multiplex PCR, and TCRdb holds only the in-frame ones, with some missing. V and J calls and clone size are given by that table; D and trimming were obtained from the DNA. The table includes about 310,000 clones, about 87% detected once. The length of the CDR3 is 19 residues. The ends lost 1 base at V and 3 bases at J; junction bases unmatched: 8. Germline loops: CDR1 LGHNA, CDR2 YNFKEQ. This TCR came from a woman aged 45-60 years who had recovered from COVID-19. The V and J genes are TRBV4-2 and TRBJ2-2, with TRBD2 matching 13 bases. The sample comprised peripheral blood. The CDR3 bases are TGTGCCAGCAGCCAAGTAGGTCGACTAGCGGGAGGCGACACCGGGGAGCTGTTTTTT. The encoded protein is CASSQVGRLAGGDTGELFF.